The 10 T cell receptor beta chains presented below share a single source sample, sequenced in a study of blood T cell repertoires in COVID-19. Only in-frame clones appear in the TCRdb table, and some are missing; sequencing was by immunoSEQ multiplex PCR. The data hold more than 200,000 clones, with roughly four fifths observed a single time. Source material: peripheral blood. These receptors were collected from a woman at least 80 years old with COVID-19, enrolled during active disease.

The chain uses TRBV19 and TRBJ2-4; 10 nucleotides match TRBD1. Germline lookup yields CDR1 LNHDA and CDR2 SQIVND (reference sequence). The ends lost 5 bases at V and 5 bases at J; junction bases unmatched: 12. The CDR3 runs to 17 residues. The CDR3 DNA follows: TGTGCCAGTAGTCTTTCCGGGACAGGGGAAAATGAAAACATTCAGTACTTC. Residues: CASSLSGTGENENIQYF.

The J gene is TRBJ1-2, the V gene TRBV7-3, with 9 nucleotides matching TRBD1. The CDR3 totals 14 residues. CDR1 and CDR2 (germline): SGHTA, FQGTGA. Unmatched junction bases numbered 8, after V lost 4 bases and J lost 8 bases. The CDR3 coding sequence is TGTGCCAGCAGCTCCACAGGGGGCGCTGGGGGCTACACCTTC. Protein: CASSSTGGAGGYTF. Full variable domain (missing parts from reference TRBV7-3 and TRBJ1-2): GAGVSQTPSNKVTEKGKYVELRCDPISGHTALYWYRQSLGQGPEFLIYFQGTGAADDSGLPNDRFFAVRPEGSVSTLKIQRTERGDSAVYLCASSSTGGAGGYTFGSGTRLTVV.

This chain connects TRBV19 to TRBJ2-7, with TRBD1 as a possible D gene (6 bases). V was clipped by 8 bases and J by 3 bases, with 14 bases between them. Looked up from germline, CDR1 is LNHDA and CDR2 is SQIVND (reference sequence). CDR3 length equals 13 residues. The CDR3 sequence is CASATGYHYEQYF. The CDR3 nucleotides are TGTGCCAGTGCCACAGGGTATCACTACGAGCAGTACTTC.

CDR3 protein: CASSPPNPSEKLFF. CDR3 nucleotide sequence: TGTGCCAGCAGCCCCCCTAATCCCTCTGAAAAACTGTTTTTT. The gene calls are TRBV11-2 and TRBJ1-4; D ambiguous. CDR3 length: 14 amino acids. Germline assignment: CDR1 SGHAT and CDR2 FQNNGV. V was shortened by 5 bases and J by 7 bases, with 14 bases between the two germline ends.

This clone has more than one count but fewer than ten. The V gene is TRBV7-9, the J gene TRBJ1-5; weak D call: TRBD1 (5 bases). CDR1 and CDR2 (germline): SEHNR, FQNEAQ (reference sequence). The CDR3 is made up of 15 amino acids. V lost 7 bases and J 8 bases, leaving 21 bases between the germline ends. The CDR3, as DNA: TGTGCCAGCACCCTAACTGGTACGGCGGGGGAGCCCCAGCATTTT. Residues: CASTLTGTAGEPQHF.

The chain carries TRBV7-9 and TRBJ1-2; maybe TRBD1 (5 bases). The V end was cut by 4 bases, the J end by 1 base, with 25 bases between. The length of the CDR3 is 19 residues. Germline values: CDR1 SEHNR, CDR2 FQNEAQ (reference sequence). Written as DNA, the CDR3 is TGTGCCAGCAGCTCCCAAGTGGGGGGGGACCTGAAGATTAACTATGGCTACACCTTC. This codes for CASSSQVGGDLKINYGYTF. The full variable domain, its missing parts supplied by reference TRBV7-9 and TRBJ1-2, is DTGVSQNPRHKITKRGQNVTFRCDPISEHNRLYWYRQTLGQGPEFLTYFQNEAQLEKSRLLSDRFSAERPKGSFSTLEIQRTEQGDSAMYLCASSSQVGGDLKINYGYTFGSGTRLTVV.

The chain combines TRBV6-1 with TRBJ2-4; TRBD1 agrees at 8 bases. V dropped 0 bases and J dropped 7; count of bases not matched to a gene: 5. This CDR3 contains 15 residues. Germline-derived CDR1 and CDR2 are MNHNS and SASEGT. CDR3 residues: CASSEADRVLNIQYF. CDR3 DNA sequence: TGTGCCAGCAGTGAAGCGGACAGGGTGTTGAACATTCAGTACTTC.

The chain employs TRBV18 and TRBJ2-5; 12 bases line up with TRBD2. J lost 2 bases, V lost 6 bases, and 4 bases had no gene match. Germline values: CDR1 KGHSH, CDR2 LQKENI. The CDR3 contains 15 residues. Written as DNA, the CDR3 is TGTGCCAGCTCCCTTACTAGCGGGAGGCAAGAGACCCAGTACTTC. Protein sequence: CASSLTSGRQETQYF.

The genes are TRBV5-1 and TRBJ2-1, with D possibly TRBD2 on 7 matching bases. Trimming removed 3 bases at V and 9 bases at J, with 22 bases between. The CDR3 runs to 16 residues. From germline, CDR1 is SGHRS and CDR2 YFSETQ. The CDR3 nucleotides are TGCGCCAGCAGCTGGCGAGGGGGGGATTTGAAGGGTGAGCAGTTCTTC. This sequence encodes CASSWRGGDLKGEQFF.

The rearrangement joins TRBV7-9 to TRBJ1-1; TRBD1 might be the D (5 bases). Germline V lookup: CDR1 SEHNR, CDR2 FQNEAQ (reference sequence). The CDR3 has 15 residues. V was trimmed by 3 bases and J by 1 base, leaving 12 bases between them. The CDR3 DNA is TGTGCCAGCAGCTTTACAGGATTTCCGAACACTGAAGCTTTCTTT. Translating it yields CASSFTGFPNTEAFF.